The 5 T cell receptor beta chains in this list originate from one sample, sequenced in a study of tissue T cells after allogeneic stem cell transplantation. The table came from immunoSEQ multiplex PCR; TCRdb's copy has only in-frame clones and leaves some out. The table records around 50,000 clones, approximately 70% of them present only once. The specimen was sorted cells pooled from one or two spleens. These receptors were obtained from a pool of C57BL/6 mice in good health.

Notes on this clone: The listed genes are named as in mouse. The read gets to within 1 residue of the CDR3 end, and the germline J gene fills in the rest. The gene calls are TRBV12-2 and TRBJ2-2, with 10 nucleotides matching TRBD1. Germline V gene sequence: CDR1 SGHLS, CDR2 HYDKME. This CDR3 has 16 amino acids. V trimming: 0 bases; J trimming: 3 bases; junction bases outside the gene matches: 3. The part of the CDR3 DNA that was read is TGTGCCAGCTCTCTCGAGGGGACAGGGGACACCGGGCAGCTCTAC. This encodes CASSLEGTGDTGQLY. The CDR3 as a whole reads CASSLEGTGDTGQLYF.

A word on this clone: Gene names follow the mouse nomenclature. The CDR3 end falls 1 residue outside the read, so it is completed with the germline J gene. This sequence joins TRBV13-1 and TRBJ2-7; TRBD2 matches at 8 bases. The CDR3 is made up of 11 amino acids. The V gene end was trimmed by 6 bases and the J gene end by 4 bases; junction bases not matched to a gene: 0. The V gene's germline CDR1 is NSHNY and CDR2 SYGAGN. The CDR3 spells CASNWGYEQYF. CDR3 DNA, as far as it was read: TGTGCCAGCAACTGGGGGTATGAACAGTAC.

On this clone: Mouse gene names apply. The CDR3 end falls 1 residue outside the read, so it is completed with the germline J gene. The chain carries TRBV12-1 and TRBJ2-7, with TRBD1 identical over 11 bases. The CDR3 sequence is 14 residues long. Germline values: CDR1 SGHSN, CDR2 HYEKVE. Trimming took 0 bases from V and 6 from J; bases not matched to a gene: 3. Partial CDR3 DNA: TGTGCCAGCTCTCTCGATGGACAGGGGGCTGAACAGTAC. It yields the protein CASSLDGQGAEQY. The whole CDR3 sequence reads CASSLDGQGAEQYF. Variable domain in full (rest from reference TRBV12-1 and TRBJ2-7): DSGVVQSPRHIIKEKGGRSVLTCIPISGHSNVVWYQQTLGKELKFLIQHYEKVERDKGFLPSRFSVQQFDDYHSEMNMSALELEDSAMYFCASSLDGQGAEQYFGPGTRLTVL.

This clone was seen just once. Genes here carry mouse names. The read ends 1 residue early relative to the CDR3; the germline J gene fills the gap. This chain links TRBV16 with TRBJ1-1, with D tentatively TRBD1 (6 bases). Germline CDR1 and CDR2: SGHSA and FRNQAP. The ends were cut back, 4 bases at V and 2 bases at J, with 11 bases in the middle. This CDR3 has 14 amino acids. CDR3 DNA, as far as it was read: TGTGCAAGCAGCTCCCCGGGACACAACACAGAAGTCTTC. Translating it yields CASSSPGHNTEVF. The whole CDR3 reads CASSSPGHNTEVFF.

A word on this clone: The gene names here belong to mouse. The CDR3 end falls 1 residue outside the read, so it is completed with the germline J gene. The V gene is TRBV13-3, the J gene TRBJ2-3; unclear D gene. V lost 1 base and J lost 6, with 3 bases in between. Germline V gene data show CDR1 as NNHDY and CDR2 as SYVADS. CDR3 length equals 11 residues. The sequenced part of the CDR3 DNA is TGTGCCAGCAGTGATCAGGAAACGCTGTAT. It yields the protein CASSDQETLY. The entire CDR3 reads CASSDQETLYF.